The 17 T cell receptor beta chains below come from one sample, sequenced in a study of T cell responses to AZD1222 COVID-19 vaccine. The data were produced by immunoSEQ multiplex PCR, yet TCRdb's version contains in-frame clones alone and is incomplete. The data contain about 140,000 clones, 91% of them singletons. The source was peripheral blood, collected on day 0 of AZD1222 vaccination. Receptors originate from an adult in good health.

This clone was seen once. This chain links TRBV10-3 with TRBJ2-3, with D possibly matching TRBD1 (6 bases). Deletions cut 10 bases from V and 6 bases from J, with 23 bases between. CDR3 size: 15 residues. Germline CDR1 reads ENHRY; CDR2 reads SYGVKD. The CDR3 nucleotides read TGTGCCAGCCGACCGACCCTTAGGGGGTGGGATACGCAGTATTTT. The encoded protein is CASRPTLRGWDTQYF.

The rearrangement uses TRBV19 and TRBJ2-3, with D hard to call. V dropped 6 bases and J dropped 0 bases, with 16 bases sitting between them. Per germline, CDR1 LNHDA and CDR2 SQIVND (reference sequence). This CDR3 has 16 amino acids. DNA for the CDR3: TGTGCCAGTAGCAACCGCCCAGCCACGAGCACAGATACGCAGTATTTT. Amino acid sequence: CASSNRPATSTDTQYF.

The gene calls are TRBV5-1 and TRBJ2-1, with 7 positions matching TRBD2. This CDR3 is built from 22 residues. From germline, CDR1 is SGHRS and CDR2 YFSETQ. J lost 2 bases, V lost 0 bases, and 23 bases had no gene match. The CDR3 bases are TGCGCCAGCAGCTTGGGATCCACGGACTCTAGCGTCGGGAGGTGGACCTACAATGAGCAGTTCTTC. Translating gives CASSLGSTDSSVGRWTYNEQFF.

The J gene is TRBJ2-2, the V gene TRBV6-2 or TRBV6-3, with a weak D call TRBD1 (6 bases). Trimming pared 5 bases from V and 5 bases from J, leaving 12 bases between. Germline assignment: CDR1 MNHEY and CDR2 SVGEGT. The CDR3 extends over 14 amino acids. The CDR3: CASSQRTETGELFF. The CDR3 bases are TGTGCCAGCAGTCAGCGGACAGAAACCGGGGAGCTGTTTTTT.

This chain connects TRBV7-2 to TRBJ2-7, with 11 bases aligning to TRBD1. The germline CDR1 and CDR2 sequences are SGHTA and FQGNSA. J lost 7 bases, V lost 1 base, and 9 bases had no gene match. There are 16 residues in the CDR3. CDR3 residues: CASSLVAGQGAREQYF. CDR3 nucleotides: TGTGCCAGCAGCTTAGTCGCAGGACAGGGGGCGCGGGAGCAGTACTTC.

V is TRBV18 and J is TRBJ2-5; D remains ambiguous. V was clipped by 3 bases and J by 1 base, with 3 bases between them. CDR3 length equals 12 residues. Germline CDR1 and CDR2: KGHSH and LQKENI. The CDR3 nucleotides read TGTGCCAGCTCACCCTCCCAAGAGACCCAGTACTTC. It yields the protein CASSPSQETQYF.

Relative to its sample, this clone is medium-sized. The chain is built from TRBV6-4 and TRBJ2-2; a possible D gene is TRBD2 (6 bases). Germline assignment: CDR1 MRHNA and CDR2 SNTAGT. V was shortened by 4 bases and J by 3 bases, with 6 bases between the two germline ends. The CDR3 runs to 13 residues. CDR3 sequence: CASSGGDTGELFF. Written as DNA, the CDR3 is TGTGCCAGCAGTGGCGGGGACACCGGGGAGCTGTTTTTT.

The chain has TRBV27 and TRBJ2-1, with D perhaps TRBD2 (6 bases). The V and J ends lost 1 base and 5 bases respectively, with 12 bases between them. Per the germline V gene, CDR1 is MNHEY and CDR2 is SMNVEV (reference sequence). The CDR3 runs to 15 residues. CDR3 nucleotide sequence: TGTGCCAGCAGTTTATATGGCGGGATAAACAATGAGCAGTTCTTC. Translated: CASSLYGGINNEQFF.

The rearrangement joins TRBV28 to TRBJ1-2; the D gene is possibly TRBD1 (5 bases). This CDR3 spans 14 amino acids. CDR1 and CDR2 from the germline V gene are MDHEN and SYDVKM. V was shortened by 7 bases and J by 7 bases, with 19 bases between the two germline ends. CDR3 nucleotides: TGTGCCAGCAAGATCGGGGGGGACGAGGGTGGCTACACCTTC. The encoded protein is CASKIGGDEGGYTF.

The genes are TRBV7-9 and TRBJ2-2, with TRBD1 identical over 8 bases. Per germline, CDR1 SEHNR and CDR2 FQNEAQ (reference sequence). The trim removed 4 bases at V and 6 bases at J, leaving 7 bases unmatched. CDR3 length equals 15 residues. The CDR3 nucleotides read TGTGCCAGCAGCTACACAGGGGGGTACGCCGGGGAGCTGTTTTTT. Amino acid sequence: CASSYTGGYAGELFF.

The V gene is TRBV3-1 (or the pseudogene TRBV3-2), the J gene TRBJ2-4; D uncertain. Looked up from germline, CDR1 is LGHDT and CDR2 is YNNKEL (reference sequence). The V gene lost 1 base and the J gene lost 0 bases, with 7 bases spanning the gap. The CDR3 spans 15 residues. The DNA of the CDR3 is TGTGCCAGCAGCCAAGCCCTCCTAGCCAAAAACATTCAGTACTTC. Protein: CASSQALLAKNIQYF.

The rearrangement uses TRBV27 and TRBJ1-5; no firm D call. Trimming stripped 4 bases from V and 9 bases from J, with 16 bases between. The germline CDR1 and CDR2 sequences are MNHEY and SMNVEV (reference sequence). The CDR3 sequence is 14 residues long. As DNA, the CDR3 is TGTGCCAGCAGTTGGCCAGCTCTTCCTCCGCCCCAGCATTTT. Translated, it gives CASSWPALPPPQHF.

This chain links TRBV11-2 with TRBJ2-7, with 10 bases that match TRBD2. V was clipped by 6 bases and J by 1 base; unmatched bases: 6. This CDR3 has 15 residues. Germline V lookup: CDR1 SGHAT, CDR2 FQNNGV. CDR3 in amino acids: CASRPTSGVSYEQYF. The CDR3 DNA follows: TGTGCCAGCAGGCCCACTAGCGGGGTATCCTACGAGCAGTACTTC.

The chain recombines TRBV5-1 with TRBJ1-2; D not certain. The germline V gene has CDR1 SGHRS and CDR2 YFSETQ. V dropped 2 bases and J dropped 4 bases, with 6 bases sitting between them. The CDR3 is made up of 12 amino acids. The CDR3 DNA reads TGCGCCAGCAGCTTTGACCCCTATGGCTACACCTTC. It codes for CASSFDPYGYTF.

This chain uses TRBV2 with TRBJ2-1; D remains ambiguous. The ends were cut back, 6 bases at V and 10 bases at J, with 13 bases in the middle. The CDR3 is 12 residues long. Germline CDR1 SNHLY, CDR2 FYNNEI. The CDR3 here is CASRPDLREQFF. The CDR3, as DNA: TGTGCCAGCAGGCCAGACTTGCGGGAGCAGTTCTTC.

Here the CDR3 DNA reads TGCGCCAGCAGCCAAGATCAACAGCAACAAGAGACCCAGTACTTC. Translating it yields CASSQDQQQQETQYF. The rearrangement links TRBV4-1 to TRBJ2-5; D gene ambiguous. The CDR3 contains 15 residues. Germline CDR1 MGHRA, CDR2 YSYEKL. The V end was cut by 0 bases, the J end by 2 bases, with 10 bases between.

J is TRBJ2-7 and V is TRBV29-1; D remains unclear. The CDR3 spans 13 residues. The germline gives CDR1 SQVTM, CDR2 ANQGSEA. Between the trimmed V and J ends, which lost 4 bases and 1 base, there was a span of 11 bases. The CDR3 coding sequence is TGCAGCGTTGTGACGGGCAGTTCCTACGAGCAGTACTTC. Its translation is CSVVTGSSYEQYF.